The 24 T cell receptor beta chains reported below all come from one sample, sequenced in a study of cytomegalovirus exposure and HLA in healthy donors. PCR amplification relied on 60 Vbeta primers (plus 13 Jbeta primers). Assay: immunoSEQ multiplex PCR; the TCRdb copy retains only in-frame clones and omits some. Altogether about 170,000 clones are present, roughly 85% being singletons, with the ten largest covering around 1.5%. The sequencing input was PBMCs. Every receptor here comes from a male donor in good health and CMV-seronegative.

This clone was seen only a few times. This chain connects TRBV19 to TRBJ1-2; TRBD1 is a possible D gene (6 bases). Germline V CDR1 and CDR2: LNHDA, SQIVND (reference sequence). The germline V and J ends were trimmed by 1 base and 8 bases, with 14 bases remaining between them. CDR3 length: 14 amino acids. For the CDR3, the DNA is TGTGCCAGTAGTATAGGCGCGGGGGGCAGAGGCTACACCTTC. Protein sequence: CASSIGAGGRGYTF.

In this sample, this clone turned up once. The chain joins TRBV12-1 to TRBJ1-1; the table assigns TRBD1, which was not confirmed against the DNA. TRBV12-1 is an annotated pseudogene. The CDR3 has 17 amino acids. This chain's CDR3 is CASSPDGQGDMNTEAFF. DNA for the CDR3: TGTGCCAGCAGCCCCGACGGACAGGGGGATATGAACACTGAAGCTTTCTTT.

In nucleotides, the CDR3 is TGTGCCAGTAGTAGGGGGCCTAGCACAGATACGCAGTATTTT. Translation: CASSRGPSTDTQYF. This sequence joins TRBV19 and TRBJ2-3; weak D call: TRBD1 (6 bases). Germline V lookup: CDR1 LNHDA, CDR2 SQIVND (reference sequence). This CDR3 is 14 amino acids long. Trimming shortened V by 4 bases and J by 0 bases, and 8 bases separated the two germline ends.

The genes are TRBV5-4 and TRBJ2-3, with 14 bases that match TRBD2. Losses at the gene ends were 5 bases for V and 3 bases for J; bases not matched to a gene: 5. Germline CDR1 SGHNT, CDR2 YYREEE (reference sequence). The CDR3 covers 16 residues. The CDR3 sequence: CASSQRTSGRTDTQYF. CDR3 DNA sequence: TGTGCCAGCAGTCAACGGACTAGCGGGAGGACAGATACGCAGTATTTT.

The V gene is TRBV19, the J gene TRBJ1-2; 9 bases line up with TRBD1. Germline CDR1 is LNHDA and CDR2 is SQIVND (reference sequence). The CDR3 length is 18 residues. Losses at the gene ends were 7 bases for V and 1 base for J; bases not matched to a gene: 16. The CDR3 protein is CASIPIGTGSDGNYGYTF. The CDR3 DNA reads as TGTGCCAGTATTCCCATAGGGACAGGGAGTGACGGTAACTATGGCTACACCTTC.

The genes are TRBV28 and TRBJ1-2; 8 bases align to TRBD1. Germline V lookup: CDR1 MDHEN, CDR2 SYDVKM. This CDR3 is built from 13 residues. Trimming removed 6 bases from V and 6 bases from J; junction bases left unmatched: 6. The CDR3: CASRTQGAHGYTF. The CDR3 DNA reads as TGTGCCAGCAGGACCCAGGGGGCTCATGGCTACACCTTC.

The rearrangement links TRBV2 to TRBJ2-5, with 9 positions matching TRBD1. The CDR3 has 14 residues. After removal of 6 bases from V and 1 base from J, the junction contained 3 bases not matched to a gene. Per the germline V gene, CDR1 is SNHLY and CDR2 is FYNNEI. In DNA, the CDR3 is TGTGCCAGCAGCCGGACAGGGGTCCAAGAGACCCAGTACTTC. Amino acids: CASSRTGVQETQYF.

This clone showed up just a few times. The gene calls are TRBV11-2 and TRBJ1-6; 8 bases map to TRBD1. Germline V gene lookup returns CDR1 SGHAT and CDR2 FQNNGV. J was trimmed by 4 bases and V by 5 bases; bases with no gene match: 7. The CDR3 runs to 16 residues. The chain's CDR3 is CASSPGQGGYNSPLHF. CDR3 in DNA: TGTGCCAGCAGCCCAGGACAGGGCGGGTATAATTCACCCCTCCACTTT.

The chain carries TRBV12-5 and TRBJ1-1; a possible D gene is TRBD1 (5 bases). There are 15 residues in the CDR3. Trimming left V 5 bases short and J 3 bases short, with 16 bases between. Germline CDR1 LGHNT, CDR2 FRNRAP. CDR3 amino acids: CASGPPARVHTEAFF. The CDR3 DNA reads as TGTGCTAGTGGTCCTCCGGCCAGGGTACACACTGAAGCTTTCTTT.

The rearrangement joins TRBV6-5 to TRBJ1-3, with 7 bases that match TRBD1. The V segment lost 10 bases and the J segment 0 bases; nucleotides outside the gene matches: 6. Germline CDR1 and CDR2: MNHEY and SVGAGI. The CDR3 sequence is 14 residues long. CDR3: CATKTGNSGNTIYF. CDR3 DNA sequence: TGTGCCACAAAGACAGGGAACTCTGGAAACACCATATATTTT.

This clone has just one count. The chain has TRBV19 and TRBJ2-5, with D unclear. V dropped 5 bases and J dropped 7 bases, with 11 bases sitting between them. CDR1 and CDR2 from the germline V gene are LNHDA and SQIVND (reference sequence). The CDR3 runs to 12 residues. The CDR3: CASSDMRSTQYF. The DNA of the CDR3 is TGTGCCAGTAGTGATATGCGTTCGACCCAGTACTTC.

The gene calls are TRBV7-9 and TRBJ2-2; D call uncertain. This CDR3 region has 14 residues. Trimming shortened V by 1 base and J by 1 base, and 4 bases separated the two germline ends. The germline gives CDR1 SEHNR, CDR2 FQNEAQ (reference sequence). CDR3 protein: CASSLGGNTGELFF. DNA of the CDR3: TGTGCCAGCAGCTTAGGCGGGAACACCGGGGAGCTGTTTTTT.

The chain recombines TRBV5-1 with TRBJ1-4; 7 bases line up with TRBD1. Germline lookup yields CDR1 SGHRS and CDR2 YFSETQ. The CDR3 is 16 residues long. The V gene end was trimmed by 0 bases and the J gene end by 5 bases; junction bases not matched to a gene: 7. Here the CDR3 reads CASSLGGGGQNEKLFF. The DNA of the CDR3 is TGCGCCAGCAGCTTGGGTGGTGGGGGACAGAATGAAAAACTGTTTTTT.

The V gene is TRBV4-1, the J gene TRBJ2-5; 10 nucleotides match TRBD1. Germline V gene lookup returns CDR1 MGHRA and CDR2 YSYEKL. Unmatched junction bases numbered 10, after V lost 4 bases and J lost 5 bases. The CDR3 has 16 residues. Here the CDR3 reads CASSPQRDRGEETQYF. CDR3 bases: TGCGCCAGCAGCCCCCAAAGGGACAGGGGTGAGGAGACCCAGTACTTC.

The chain couples TRBV7-6 to TRBJ2-7; unclear D gene. Germline values: CDR1 SGHVS, CDR2 FNYEAQ. The CDR3 length is 18 residues. With 5 bases removed from V and 3 bases from J, the gap between germline ends came to 26 bases. CDR3 amino acids: CASSPHPLPTPINYEQYF. The CDR3 nucleotides read TGTGCCAGCAGCCCCCACCCACTGCCGACTCCTATCAACTACGAGCAGTACTTC.

The chain combines TRBV7-2 with TRBJ2-7, with 12 bases aligning to TRBD2. The CDR3 length is 15 residues. Germline CDR1 is SGHTA and CDR2 is FQGNSA. With 2 bases clipped from V and 6 bases from J, the junction kept 5 bases outside the gene matches. DNA for the CDR3: TGTGCCAGCAGCTTATTAGGACTAGCGGGGAGCGAGCAGTACTTC. Translating it yields CASSLLGLAGSEQYF. Looking up the rest from reference TRBV7-2 and TRBJ2-7 gives the full variable domain: GAGVSQSPSNKVTEKGKDVELRCDPISGHTALYWYRQSLGQGLEFLIYFQGNSAPDKSGLPSDRFSAERTGGSVSTLTIQRTQQEDSAVYLCASSLLGLAGSEQYFGPGTRLTVT.

V is TRBV5-1 and J is TRBJ2-2; perhaps TRBD2 as D (6 bases). The germline V gene encodes CDR1 SGHRS and CDR2 YFSETQ. The CDR3 is 15 amino acids. The V end lost 3 bases, the J end lost 6 bases, and 15 bases lay between the germline ends. The CDR3 nucleotides read TGCGCCAGCAGCTCAGCTGGAGGGTTAGCCGGGGAGCTGTTTTTT. Translation: CASSSAGGLAGELFF.

The chain couples TRBV4-2 to TRBJ1-1, with 8 positions matching TRBD1. CDR3 length: 14 amino acids. Germline V gene lookup returns CDR1 LGHNA and CDR2 YNFKEQ. The V and J ends lost 4 bases and 3 bases, in that order; junction bases with no gene match: 4. The CDR3 region has the DNA TGTGCCAGCAGCCCGCAGGGGGCTGACACTGAAGCTTTCTTT. Its translation is CASSPQGADTEAFF.

Note on this clone: Compared with germline, one end of the junction differs, possibly owing to a read error. The chain couples TRBV9 to TRBJ2-7, with 8 bases that match TRBD1. Germline loops: CDR1 SGDLS, CDR2 YYNGEE. The CDR3 runs to 15 residues. CDR3 region: CAGSVAGTGTYEQYF. In nucleotides, the CDR3 is TGTGCCGGCAGCGTCGCCGGGACAGGAACCTACGAGCAGTACTTC. Full variable domain (missing parts from reference TRBV9 and TRBJ2-7): DSGVTQTPKHLITATGQRVTLRCSPRSGDLSVYWYQQSLDQGLQFLIQYYNGEERAKGNILERFSAQQFPDLHSELNLSSLELGDSALYFCAGSVAGTGTYEQYFGPGTRLTVT.

The rearrangement links TRBV18 to TRBJ1-5; 10 bases map to TRBD1. Trimming took 5 bases from V and 6 from J; bases not matched to a gene: 4. In germline, CDR1 is KGHSH, CDR2 LQKENI. This CDR3 region has 14 residues. CDR3 sequence: CASSLGQGSQPQHF. CDR3 nucleotides: TGTGCCAGCTCATTGGGACAGGGGAGTCAGCCCCAGCATTTT. The full variable domain, its missing parts supplied by reference TRBV18 and TRBJ1-5, is NAGVMQNPRHLVRRRGQEARLRCSPMKGHSHVYWYRQLPEEGLKFMVYLQKENIIDESGMPKERFSAEFPKEGPSILRIQQVVRGDSAAYFCASSLGQGSQPQHFGDGTRLSIL.

CDR3 in amino acids: CASSSSGGGPYEQYF. CDR3 DNA sequence: TGTGCCAGCAGCTCGTCTGGCGGGGGCCCCTACGAGCAGTACTTC. This chain uses TRBV7-2 with TRBJ2-7; possible D gene TRBD2, 7 bases. Trimming cost V 4 bases and J 2 bases, with 15 bases left between them. This CDR3 is built from 15 residues. Germline lookup yields CDR1 SGHTA and CDR2 FQGNSA.

The V gene is TRBV5-8, the J gene TRBJ2-2, with D tentatively TRBD2 (5 bases). The V gene lost 4 bases and the J gene lost 2 bases, with 15 bases spanning the gap. CDR3 size: 16 residues. Germline V gene sequence: CDR1 SGHTS, CDR2 YDEGEE. In DNA form, the CDR3 reads TGTGCCAGCAGCGATCTTGGCCGGGAAAACACCGGGGAGCTGTTTTTT. Encoded protein: CASSDLGRENTGELFF. The full variable domain, its missing parts supplied by reference TRBV5-8 and TRBJ2-2, is EAGVTQSPTHLIKTRGQQATLRCSPISGHTSVYWYQQALGLGLQFLLWYDEGEERNRGNFPPRFSGRQFPNYSSELNVNALELEDSALYLCASSDLGRENTGELFFGEGSRLTVL.

CDR3 nucleotides: TGTGCCAGCTCAAGCGCCGGGACAATCACTGAAGCTTTCTTT. This codes for CASSSAGTITEAFF. The chain has TRBV18 and TRBJ1-1; tentative D call: TRBD1 (6 bases). Germline V CDR1 and CDR2: KGHSH, LQKENI. V lost 5 bases to trimming and J lost 4 bases, with 14 bases between them. CDR3 length: 14 residues.

This clone was observed a single time. The CDR3 nucleotides are TGTGCCAGCAGTTTACTTGATCAGAAGAACACTGAAGCTTTCTTT. Translating gives CASSLLDQKNTEAFF. The V gene is TRBV28, the J gene TRBJ1-1, with D unclear. This CDR3 is built from 15 residues. Per germline, CDR1 MDHEN and CDR2 SYDVKM. V was pared by 2 bases and J by 1 base, with 11 bases between.